Here is one T cell receptor (beta chain) with its context. These data originate in a study of control samples from healthy donors and cancer patients. The V gene's germline CDR1 is SEHNR and CDR2 FQNEAQ (reference sequence). This CDR3 comprises 17 residues. V shed 2 bases, J shed 9 bases, and the junction held 15 bases outside the gene matches. The protocol was immunoSEQ multiplex PCR, while the TCRdb copy is restricted to in-frame clones and leaves out a portion. Counted here are 100,000 to 150,000 clones, about 95% occurring once; the ten biggest clones make up 3.6%. What was sequenced was blood. This chain links TRBV7-9 with TRBJ2-1; 8 bases fit TRBD2. The source is a man aged 25 to 40 in good health. The chain's CDR3 is CASSLRPTGTRHSEQFF. CDR3 nucleotides: TGTGCCAGCAGCTTAAGGCCGACCGGGACTAGACACAGTGAGCAGTTCTTC.